The 31 T cell receptor beta chains given below trace back to one sample, sequenced in a study of T cell responses to AZD1222 COVID-19 vaccine (dated by TCRdb to about 2021). The meaning of the sample's time point label: about 28 days (+/-7) after the second vaccine dose. Receptors were amplified or captured by the immunoSEQ multiplex PCR assay. TCRdb re-hosts the immuneACCESS table, in-frame sequences only. Its copies lack some clones; in the studies checked, an unresolved V gene accounts for under half of them, and the cause for the rest is not known. In all, the sample holds roughly 170,000 clones, and 94% of those were seen once. In total, the top ten clones hold roughly 1.7% of the sample. The sample was peripheral blood, taken 28 days after the second AZD1222 dose. These receptors were obtained from an adult who received the AZD1222 COVID-19 vaccine.

This chain uses TRBV5-4 with TRBJ2-5; 10 bases are a match to TRBD2. The CDR3 length is 19 residues. Germline lookup yields CDR1 SGHNT and CDR2 YYREEE (reference sequence). Germline trimming cut 0 bases from V and 5 bases from J; bases unmatched to any gene: 16. This CDR3 reads CASSLVLMASGGGGETQYF. As DNA, the CDR3 is TGTGCCAGCAGCTTGGTTTTGATGGCTAGCGGGGGAGGAGGGGAGACCCAGTACTTC. Together with reference TRBV5-4 and TRBJ2-5, the CDR3 gives the full variable domain: ETGVTQSPTHLIKTRGQQVTLRCSSQSGHNTVSWYQQALGQGPQFIFQYYREEENGRGNFPPRFSGLQFPNYSSELNVNALELDDSALYLCASSLVLMASGGGGETQYFGPGTRLLVL.

This chain connects TRBV19 to TRBJ2-3; D is unresolved. CDR1 is LNHDA and CDR2 is SQIVND in the germline V gene (reference sequence). V shed 7 bases and J shed 4 bases, with 15 bases lying between them. The CDR3 loop spans 14 amino acids. DNA for the CDR3: TGTGCCAGTAAAGTTCTTTATTCCGCAGATACGCAGTATTTT. It specifies CASKVLYSADTQYF.

This chain joins TRBV7-9 and TRBJ1-1; D not certain. V lost 7 bases to trimming and J lost 5 bases, with 8 bases between them. CDR3 size: 11 residues. CDR1 is SEHNR and CDR2 is FQNEAQ in the germline V gene (reference sequence). CDR3 sequence reads: CASTPRTEAFF. DNA for the CDR3: TGTGCCAGCACCCCGCGGACTGAAGCTTTCTTT.

This chain joins TRBV3-1 (or the pseudogene TRBV3-2) and TRBJ1-6; possibly TRBD1 for D (5 bases). Trimming removed 8 bases at V and 6 bases at J, with 17 bases between. The CDR3 runs 15 residues. CDR1 and CDR2 from the germline V gene are LGHDT and YNNKEL (reference sequence). The CDR3 sequence: CASGGTATPNSPLHF. The CDR3, as DNA: TGTGCCAGCGGAGGGACCGCAACTCCTAATTCACCCCTCCACTTT.

The chain combines TRBV5-1 with TRBJ2-5; a weak D match, TRBD1 (6 bases). This CDR3 has 13 residues. Germline V gene sequence: CDR1 SGHRS, CDR2 YFSETQ. Trimming took 4 bases from V and 1 from J, leaving 8 bases between them. The CDR3 region has the DNA TGCGCCAGCAGCCCGACAGGCCAAGAGACCCAGTACTTC. Translation: CASSPTGQETQYF. The full variable domain, rest sourced from reference TRBV5-1 and TRBJ2-5, is KAGVTQTPRYLIKTRGQQVTLSCSPISGHRSVSWYQQTPGQGLQFLFEYFSETQRNKGNFPGRFSGRQFSNSRSEMNVSTLELGDSALYLCASSPTGQETQYFGPGTRLLVL.

V usage is TRBV6-2 or TRBV6-3 and J usage is TRBJ1-5, with D unresolved. Germline V gives CDR1 MNHEY, CDR2 SVGEGT. There are 14 residues in the CDR3. Trimming shortened V by 3 bases and J by 2 bases, and 8 bases separated the two germline ends. CDR3 bases: TGTGCCAGCAGTTATCTTTCTGGCAATCAGCCCCAGCATTTT. It translates to CASSYLSGNQPQHF.

V and J are TRBV30 and TRBJ1-6; D not certain. Germline V gives CDR1 GTSNPN, CDR2 SVGIG (reference sequence). CDR3 size: 13 residues. Trimming took 5 bases from V and 5 from J, leaving 10 bases between them. The DNA for the CDR3 is TGTGCCTGGCAACAACAGAATAATTCACCCCTCCACTTT. Protein: CAWQQQNNSPLHF.

The V gene is TRBV3-1 (or the pseudogene TRBV3-2), the J gene TRBJ1-1, with D uncertain. Trimming removed 1 base at V and 5 bases at J, with 11 bases between. From germline, CDR1 is LGHDT and CDR2 YNNKEL (reference sequence). The CDR3 is 14 residues long. This CDR3 reads CASSQAPGRTEAFF. As DNA, the CDR3 is TGTGCCAGCAGCCAAGCGCCGGGGAGAACTGAAGCTTTCTTT.

The chain carries TRBV6-5 and TRBJ1-2; 7 nucleotides agree with TRBD1. Germline CDR1 reads MNHEY; CDR2 reads SVGAGI. CDR3 length equals 14 residues. The J segment lost 3 bases and the V segment lost 4 bases, leaving 5 bases of the junction unmatched. CDR3 nucleotides: TGTGCCAGCAGTTCCAACACAGGGGACTATGGCTACACCTTC. Translating it yields CASSSNTGDYGYTF.

The J gene is TRBJ2-1, the V gene TRBV30; D perhaps matches TRBD1 (5 bases). CDR1 is GTSNPN, CDR2 SVGIG, per germline (reference sequence). The CDR3 has 13 amino acids. V dropped 7 bases and J dropped 4 bases, with 14 bases sitting between them. As DNA, the CDR3 is TGTGCCTTAAAAGTCAGGGATTACAATGAGCAGTTCTTC. Protein sequence: CALKVRDYNEQFF.

This chain joins TRBV6-5 and TRBJ2-3; maybe TRBD1 (5 bases). Germline values: CDR1 MNHEY, CDR2 SVGAGI. The CDR3 totals 12 residues. Trimming stripped 6 bases from V and 1 base from J, with 5 bases between. CDR3 in DNA: TGTGCCAGCAGACAGGGCACAGATACGCAGTATTTT. It encodes CASRQGTDTQYF.

The rearrangement joins TRBV23-1 to TRBJ1-5, with TRBD1 as a possible D gene (5 bases). TRBV23-1 qualifies as an ORF whose function is uncertain. The length of the CDR3 is 16 residues. Trimming took 3 bases from V and 3 from J, leaving 15 bases between them. The CDR3: CASSHFRDGFNQPQHF. CDR3 nucleotide sequence: TGCGCCAGCAGTCACTTTAGGGACGGCTTCAATCAGCCCCAGCATTTT.

The CDR3 nucleotides read TGTGCCAGCAGCTTGATGAACACTGAAGCTTTCTTT. Translated: CASSLMNTEAFF. This chain connects TRBV7-9 to TRBJ1-1, with unresolved D. The CDR3 is 12 amino acids. The germline V and J ends were trimmed by 3 bases and 0 bases, with 2 bases remaining between them. Germline V gene data show CDR1 as SEHNR and CDR2 as FQNEAQ (reference sequence).

This chain connects TRBV5-1 to TRBJ1-1; D possibly corresponds to TRBD1 (5 bases). This CDR3 is built from 15 residues. Germline V gives CDR1 SGHRS, CDR2 YFSETQ. V was trimmed by 2 bases and J by 0 bases, leaving 11 bases between them. CDR3 amino acids: CASSLTGKLNTEAFF. For the CDR3, the DNA is TGCGCCAGCAGCTTAACAGGAAAATTGAACACTGAAGCTTTCTTT.

This clone was seen a single time. The chain joins TRBV10-3 to TRBJ2-5; 10 positions match TRBD1. With V trimmed by 6 bases and J by 5 bases, 9 bases remained unmatched. The CDR3 has 15 amino acids. Germline V lookup: CDR1 ENHRY, CDR2 SYGVKD. The CDR3 DNA follows: TGTGCCATCAGCCCAGGGACAGGGGTCGAGGAGACCCAGTACTTC. This encodes CAISPGTGVEETQYF.

This clone appeared once. The V and J genes are TRBV6-2 or TRBV6-3 and TRBJ2-1, with TRBD2 matching over 14 bases. The CDR3 length is 19 residues. From germline, CDR1 is MNHEY and CDR2 SVGEGT. Losses at the gene ends were 3 bases for V and 2 bases for J; bases not matched to a gene: 9. The DNA of the CDR3 is TGTGCCAGCAGTTATTCCGGGACTAGCGGGGGTGGTGCCTACAATGAGCAGTTCTTC. Its translation: CASSYSGTSGGGAYNEQFF.

This chain uses TRBV5-6 with TRBJ1-1; D gene unclear. CDR1 and CDR2 (germline): SGHDT, YYEEEE. The CDR3 covers 11 residues. V lost 5 bases to trimming and J lost 8 bases, with 10 bases between them. CDR3 nucleotides: TGTGCCAGCAGTACTTTAGCGGAAGCTTTCTTT. Residues: CASSTLAEAFF.

The chain combines TRBV3-1 (or the pseudogene TRBV3-2) with TRBJ1-2, with D perhaps TRBD1 (6 bases). Per the germline V gene, CDR1 is LGHDT and CDR2 is YNNKEL (reference sequence). The CDR3 length is 15 residues. V was trimmed by 6 bases and J by 6 bases, leaving 20 bases between them. The CDR3 loop is CASSRTPGGGNGYTF. CDR3 coding DNA: TGTGCCAGCAGTCGAACCCCGGGGGGCGGAAATGGCTACACCTTC.

This sequence joins TRBV10-1 and TRBJ1-5, with 8 nucleotides matching TRBD1. This CDR3 region has 16 residues. V dropped 3 bases and J dropped 5; count of bases not matched to a gene: 9. From germline, CDR1 is WNHNN and CDR2 SYGVQD (reference sequence). This chain's CDR3 is CASSESDRGFDQPQHF. Written as DNA, the CDR3 is TGCGCCAGCAGTGAAAGTGACAGGGGTTTCGATCAGCCCCAGCATTTT.

This clone was seen a single time. The chain is built from TRBV11-3 and TRBJ2-7; 7 nucleotides agree with TRBD1. In germline, CDR1 is SGHNT, CDR2 YENEEA. This CDR3 contains 16 residues. V lost 2 bases to trimming and J lost 3 bases; unmatched junction nucleotides: 10. Written as DNA, the CDR3 is TGTGCCAGCAGCTTAAGTCCGGGACAGCTTAGCTACGAGCAGTACTTC. Protein product: CASSLSPGQLSYEQYF. Variable domain in full (rest from reference TRBV11-3 and TRBJ2-7): EAGVVQSPRYKIIEKKQPVAFWCNPISGHNTLYWYLQNLGQGPELLIRYENEEAVDDSQLPKDRFSAERLKGVDSTLKIQPAELGDSAVYLCASSLSPGQLSYEQYFGPGTRLTVT.

V and J are TRBV30 and TRBJ1-2; the D is unclear. The CDR3 extends over 12 amino acids. V lost 3 bases to trimming and J lost 4 bases, with 9 bases between them. Germline CDR1 GTSNPN, CDR2 SVGIG (reference sequence). CDR3: CAWRRFGYGYTF. CDR3 nucleotide sequence: TGTGCCTGGAGGCGTTTCGGCTATGGCTACACCTTC.

This rearrangement joins TRBV6-5 to TRBJ1-1; TRBD1 is a possible D gene (6 bases). Germline values: CDR1 MNHEY, CDR2 SVGAGI. Between the trimmed V and J ends, which lost 6 bases and 6 bases, there was a span of 20 bases. The CDR3 extends over 15 amino acids. The CDR3 bases are TGTGCCAGCAGACCCGCCTCAGGGGAGGGGGCTGAAGCTTTCTTT. Encoded protein: CASRPASGEGAEAFF.

The chain recombines TRBV19 with TRBJ1-1; possibly TRBD1 for D (5 bases). The CDR3 sequence is 14 residues long. V lost 1 base, J lost 5 bases, and 11 bases lay in between. The germline V gene has CDR1 LNHDA and CDR2 SQIVND (reference sequence). The CDR3 coding sequence is TGTGCCAGTAGTATAGGGGGCGCGGAAACTGAAGCTTTCTTT. Translating gives CASSIGGAETEAFF.

This sequence joins TRBV7-9 and TRBJ1-4; D gene uncertain. This CDR3 has 12 residues. The germline V gene has CDR1 SEHNR and CDR2 FQNEAQ (reference sequence). The V end lost 1 base, the J end lost 15 bases, and 12 bases lay between the germline ends. CDR3 DNA: TGTGCCAGCAGCTTAGAAGAGGGCTTGGTGTTTTTT. Its protein product is CASSLEEGLVFF.

The rearrangement joins TRBV29-1 to TRBJ1-1; D gene uncertain. CDR1 is SQVTM, CDR2 ANQGSEA, per germline. CDR3 length: 12 residues. V lost 1 base, J lost 4 bases, and 7 bases lay in between. The CDR3 DNA follows: TGCAGCGTTGAAGGGCAGACCACTGAAGCTTTCTTT. Amino acid sequence: CSVEGQTTEAFF.

This clone occurred once. The CDR3 here is CASSSAGVSGELFF. CDR3 DNA sequence: TGTGCCAGCAGCTCCGCGGGGGTGTCCGGGGAGCTGTTTTTT. The chain couples TRBV11-2 to TRBJ2-2; TRBD2 agrees at 7 bases. With 4 bases clipped from V and 6 bases from J, the junction kept 5 bases outside the gene matches. Looked up from germline, CDR1 is SGHAT and CDR2 is FQNNGV. The CDR3 runs to 14 residues.

This chain uses TRBV28 with TRBJ1-5; D remains ambiguous. From germline, CDR1 is MDHEN and CDR2 SYDVKM. V was pared by 3 bases and J by 2 bases, with 11 bases between. The CDR3 consists of 15 residues. The CDR3 DNA reads TGTGCCAGCAGTTTTGAAGGGAAAGGCAATCAGCCCCAGCATTTT. Amino acid sequence: CASSFEGKGNQPQHF.

Only one count was recorded for this clone. The chain is built from TRBV6-2 or TRBV6-3 and TRBJ2-7; D might be TRBD1 (6 bases). Germline V gene lookup returns CDR1 MNHEY and CDR2 SVGEGT. V was clipped by 0 bases and J by 3 bases, with 15 bases between them. This CDR3 comprises 16 residues. The CDR3 is CASSYSSGTMSYEQYF. CDR3 DNA sequence: TGTGCCAGCAGTTACTCGTCCGGGACAATGAGCTACGAGCAGTACTTC.

The chain links TRBV28 to TRBJ1-5; D ambiguous. V was clipped by 8 bases and J by 2 bases, with 10 bases between them. Germline values: CDR1 MDHEN, CDR2 SYDVKM. The CDR3 consists of 13 residues. For the CDR3, the DNA is TGTGCCAGCGCCGACACGGGCAATCAGCCCCAGCATTTT. This gives the protein CASADTGNQPQHF.

This clone is a singleton in its sample. This chain joins TRBV9 and TRBJ2-7; D not certain. V was pared by 3 bases and J by 6 bases, with 13 bases between. CDR1 is SGDLS, CDR2 YYNGEE, per germline. This CDR3 is built from 13 residues. CDR3 sequence: CASSARVTTEQYF. The CDR3 region has the DNA TGTGCCAGCAGCGCTCGAGTAACGACCGAGCAGTACTTC.

This clone was found once. This chain connects TRBV6-2 or TRBV6-3 to TRBJ1-1, with a tentative D call TRBD1 (6 bases). Trimming took 5 bases from V and 0 from J, leaving 10 bases between them. Germline V gene sequence: CDR1 MNHEY, CDR2 SVGEGT. CDR3 length equals 14 residues. The DNA for the CDR3 is TGTGCCAGCAGTGGACAGATCTTGAACACTGAAGCTTTCTTT. Translated: CASSGQILNTEAFF.